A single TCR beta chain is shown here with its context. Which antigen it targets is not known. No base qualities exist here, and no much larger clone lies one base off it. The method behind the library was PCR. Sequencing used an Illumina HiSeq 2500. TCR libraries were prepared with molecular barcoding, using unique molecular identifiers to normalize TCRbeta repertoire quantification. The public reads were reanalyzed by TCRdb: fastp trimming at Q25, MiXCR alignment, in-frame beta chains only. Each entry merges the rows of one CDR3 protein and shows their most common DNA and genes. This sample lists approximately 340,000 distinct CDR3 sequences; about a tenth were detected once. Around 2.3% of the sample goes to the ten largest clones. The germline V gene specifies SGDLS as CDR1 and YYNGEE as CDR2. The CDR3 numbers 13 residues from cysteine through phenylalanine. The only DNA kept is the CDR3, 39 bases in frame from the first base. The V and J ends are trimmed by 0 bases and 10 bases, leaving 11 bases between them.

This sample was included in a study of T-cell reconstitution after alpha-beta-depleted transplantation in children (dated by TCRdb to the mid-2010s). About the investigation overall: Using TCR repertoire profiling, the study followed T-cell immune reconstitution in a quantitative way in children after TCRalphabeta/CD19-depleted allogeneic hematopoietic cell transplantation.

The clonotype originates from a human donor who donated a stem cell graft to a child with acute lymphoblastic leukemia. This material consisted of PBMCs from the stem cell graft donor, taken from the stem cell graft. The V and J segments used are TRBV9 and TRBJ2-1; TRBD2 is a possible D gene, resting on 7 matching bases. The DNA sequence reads TGTGCCAGCAGCGTAGGTCGGGGGGCAGAGCAGTTCTTC. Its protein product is CASSVGRGAEQFF.